What follows are 24 T cell receptor beta chains derived from one specimen sequenced in a study of shared clonotypes between healthy human individuals. This table comes from immunoSEQ multiplex PCR, and its TCRdb copy is limited to in-frame clones, with some not included. Among hundreds of thousands of clones listed, roughly 98% were seen once. CD45RO-negative, CCR7-selected cells formed the naive CD8 fraction, which excluded terminally differentiated effector memory CD45RA+ cells. The source material was naive CD8+ T cells sorted from blood. These receptor sequences come from a man aged 30 to 45 in good health.

V gene TRBV9 combines with J gene TRBJ2-1, with no clear D. The germline V and J ends were trimmed by 4 bases and 0 bases, with 11 bases remaining between them. The CDR3 is 15 amino acids. Germline CDR1 is SGDLS and CDR2 is YYNGEE. CDR3 nucleotide sequence: TGTGCCAGCAGCCCCGGACGGATCTCCTACAATGAGCAGTTCTTC. This sequence encodes CASSPGRISYNEQFF.

CDR3: CASSHVTGNYGYTF. The CDR3 nucleotides read TGCGCCAGCAGCCACGTGACGGGGAACTATGGCTACACCTTC. The chain employs TRBV4-1 and TRBJ1-2; no definite D call. Trimming stripped 3 bases from V and 2 bases from J, with 10 bases between. The germline V gene has CDR1 MGHRA and CDR2 YSYEKL. The CDR3 has 14 amino acids.

The V call is TRBV27, the J call TRBJ2-7; D perhaps matches TRBD2 (5 bases). The V gene lost 7 bases and the J gene lost 3 bases, with 13 bases spanning the gap. Germline V gives CDR1 MNHEY, CDR2 SMNVEV (reference sequence). The CDR3 totals 13 residues. CDR3 in DNA: TGTGCCAGCACCAAAGGACGGGACTACGAGCAGTACTTC. This encodes CASTKGRDYEQYF.

The rearrangement links TRBV6-1 to TRBJ2-1; a weak D match, TRBD2 (5 bases). Trimming cost V 3 bases and J 9 bases, with 21 bases left between them. CDR3 length: 16 amino acids. From germline, CDR1 is MNHNS and CDR2 SASEGT. The CDR3 here is CASSDSGIALISEQFF. The CDR3 bases are TGTGCCAGCAGTGATTCGGGGATTGCCTTGATAAGTGAGCAGTTCTTC.

V gene TRBV10-2 combines with J gene TRBJ2-1; weak D call: TRBD1 (5 bases). This CDR3 comprises 14 residues. The V and J ends lost 3 bases and 1 base respectively, with 7 bases between them. CDR1 and CDR2 from the germline V gene are WSHSY and SAAADI. As DNA, the CDR3 is TGCGCCAGCAGTGATGGGGCATCCTACAATGAGCAGTTCTTC. Protein product: CASSDGASYNEQFF.

The chain combines TRBV9 with TRBJ2-1, with unresolved D. The CDR3 runs 13 residues. Trimming pared 0 bases from V and 6 bases from J, leaving 7 bases between. Germline values: CDR1 SGDLS, CDR2 YYNGEE. The CDR3 nucleotides read TGTGCCAGCAGCGTAGGCAGCTTCAATGAGCAGTTCTTC. Residues: CASSVGSFNEQFF.

The V and J genes are TRBV18 and TRBJ1-1; no clear D gene. Germline-derived CDR1 and CDR2 are KGHSH and LQKENI. Trimming left V 2 bases short and J 6 bases short, with 4 bases between. The CDR3 has 11 residues. The CDR3 sequence: CASSPSAEAFF. As DNA, the CDR3 is TGTGCCAGCTCACCAAGCGCTGAAGCTTTCTTT.

This chain links TRBV5-4 with TRBJ2-1, with D possibly being TRBD1 (6 bases). The CDR3 loop spans 13 amino acids. CDR1 and CDR2 (germline): SGHNT, YYREEE (reference sequence). Trimming left V 5 bases short and J 6 bases short, with 12 bases between. The CDR3 DNA follows: TGTGCCAGCAGTCCAACAGGGCGCAATGAGCAGTTCTTC. Amino acids: CASSPTGRNEQFF.

This clone appeared a single time. The chain combines TRBV30 with TRBJ2-7, with 12 bases aligning to TRBD2. The CDR3 extends over 15 amino acids. Germline CDR1 reads GTSNPN; CDR2 reads SVGIG (reference sequence). J gave up 2 bases and V 2 bases, and 4 bases lay outside the gene matches. CDR3 in DNA: TGTGCCTGGAGTCGAGGGACTAGCGGGCCCTACGAGCAGTACTTC. The encoded protein is CAWSRGTSGPYEQYF.

The CDR3 DNA sequence: TGCGCCAGCAGCCAAGAAGGGAGGGGTAGCGAGACCCAGTACTTC. Protein sequence: CASSQEGRGSETQYF. This chain uses TRBV4-1 with TRBJ2-5, with TRBD2 matching over 7 bases. Germline V gene sequence: CDR1 MGHRA, CDR2 YSYEKL. Trimming took 0 bases from V and 5 from J; bases not matched to a gene: 6. The CDR3 loop spans 15 amino acids.

The rearrangement uses TRBV7-2 and TRBJ2-7; D is unclear. Germline V gene lookup returns CDR1 SGHTA and CDR2 FQGNSA. CDR3 length: 13 amino acids. Deletions cut 1 base from V and 10 bases from J, with 14 bases between. The CDR3 reads CASSLEPGSPQYF. The CDR3, as DNA: TGTGCCAGCAGCTTAGAACCGGGCTCGCCCCAGTACTTC.

In regard to this clone: In the same sample, other DNA sequences code for this CDR3. The V call is TRBV10-2, the J call TRBJ2-5; D is ambiguous. Germline CDR1 WSHSY, CDR2 SAAADI. This CDR3 is 10 amino acids long. V was trimmed by 6 bases and J by 4 bases, leaving 3 bases between them. This CDR3 is CASRGETQYF. DNA of the CDR3: TGCGCCAGCAGGGGAGAGACCCAGTACTTC.

In regard to this clone: Additional DNA sequences in this sample encode the identical CDR3. V gene TRBV28 combines with J gene TRBJ1-2; TRBD1 matches 7 bases. With 3 bases clipped from V and 4 bases from J, the junction kept 5 bases outside the gene matches. Germline V gene sequence: CDR1 MDHEN, CDR2 SYDVKM. CDR3 length: 14 residues. The CDR3 protein is CASSFDRASYGYTF. For the CDR3, the DNA is TGTGCCAGCAGTTTTGACAGGGCGAGCTATGGCTACACCTTC.

For the CDR3, the DNA is TGTGCCAGCAGCCAAGAAAGTGAGACCCAGTACTTC. Translation gives CASSQESETQYF. J is TRBJ2-5 and V is TRBV4-2; D unclear. This CDR3 has 12 residues. Trimming took off 0 bases at V and 5 bases at J, with 4 bases between the two ends. CDR1 and CDR2 from the germline V gene are LGHNA and YNFKEQ.

V and J are TRBV6-1 and TRBJ2-1; TRBD2 aligns across 7 bases. Germline values: CDR1 MNHNS, CDR2 SASEGT. Trimming removed 6 bases from V and 0 bases from J; junction bases left unmatched: 8. The CDR3 has 16 residues. The CDR3 is CASSESGMDSYNEQFF. The CDR3 DNA reads TGTGCCAGCAGCGAAAGCGGGATGGACTCCTACAATGAGCAGTTCTTC.

J is TRBJ1-2 and V is TRBV30; 8 bases line up with TRBD1. Trimming at V came to 0 bases and at J to 8 bases, leaving 8 bases not matched to a gene. CDR3 length equals 14 residues. Per germline, CDR1 GTSNPN and CDR2 SVGIG (reference sequence). For the CDR3, the DNA is TGTGCCTGGAGTGTACTCTCGACAGGGGAAGGCTACACCTTC. Translated: CAWSVLSTGEGYTF. Looking up the rest from reference TRBV30 and TRBJ1-2 gives the full variable domain: SQTIHQWPATLVQPVGSPLSLECTVEGTSNPNLYWYRQAAGRGLQLLFYSVGIGQISSEVPQNLSASRPQDRQFILSSKKLLLSDSGFYLCAWSVLSTGEGYTFGSGTRLTVV.

The J gene is TRBJ2-3, the V gene TRBV5-1; TRBD2 might be the D (5 bases). Looked up from germline, CDR1 is SGHRS and CDR2 is YFSETQ. V gave up 0 bases and J gave up 1 base, with 9 bases separating them. This CDR3 is 15 amino acids long. The CDR3 sequence: CASSLGEYGTDTQYF. CDR3 sequence (DNA): TGCGCCAGCAGCTTGGGGGAGTATGGCACAGATACGCAGTATTTT.

The genes are TRBV9 and TRBJ2-1, with TRBD1 matching 9 bases. The junction had 14 bases not matched to a gene; V was cut back by 4 bases and J by 9 bases. Germline CDR1 reads SGDLS; CDR2 reads YYNGEE. This CDR3 comprises 16 residues. CDR3 protein: CASSPQNRGRGGEQFF. Written as DNA, the CDR3 is TGTGCCAGCAGCCCTCAGAACAGGGGGCGAGGGGGTGAGCAGTTCTTC.

This clone came up once. V usage is TRBV27 and J usage is TRBJ2-7, with 10 bases fitting TRBD1. V was pared by 1 base and J by 4 bases, with 4 bases of the junction left unmatched. The CDR3 is 15 amino acids. Germline loops: CDR1 MNHEY, CDR2 SMNVEV (reference sequence). For the CDR3, the DNA is TGTGCCAGCAGTTTATTGGGACAGGGGTCTTACGAGCAGTACTTC. This encodes CASSLLGQGSYEQYF.

This chain connects TRBV9 to TRBJ2-2, with D unresolved. Trimming shortened V by 0 bases and J by 5 bases, and 17 bases separated the two germline ends. CDR1 and CDR2 from the germline V gene are SGDLS and YYNGEE. This CDR3 spans 17 amino acids. CDR3 bases: TGTGCCAGCAGCGTAGCGTCCAACCCAACACCAACCGGGGAGCTGTTTTTT. Translating gives CASSVASNPTPTGELFF.

V and J are TRBV7-9 and TRBJ1-5; possibly TRBD1 for D (5 bases). The germline V and J ends were trimmed by 4 bases and 6 bases, with 13 bases remaining between them. The germline V gene has CDR1 SEHNR and CDR2 FQNEAQ (reference sequence). The CDR3 covers 14 residues. CDR3 in DNA: TGTGCCAGCAGCTCTGACTGGAGGGGTCAGCCCCAGCATTTT. This translates into CASSSDWRGQPQHF. The entire variable domain, with the rest obtained from reference TRBV7-9 and TRBJ1-5, is as follows: DTGVSQNPRHKITKRGQNVTFRCDPISEHNRLYWYRQTLGQGPEFLTYFQNEAQLEKSRLLSDRFSAERPKGSFSTLEIQRTEQGDSAMYLCASSSDWRGQPQHFGDGTRLSIL.

V and J are TRBV25-1 and TRBJ2-1; maybe TRBD1 (6 bases). This CDR3 comprises 18 residues. Germline CDR1 MGHDK, CDR2 SYGVNS. V was cut by 0 bases and J by 1 base, with 16 bases left in between. As DNA, the CDR3 is TGTGCCAGCAGTGAATATATTCACAGGGCGACTTCCTACAATGAGCAGTTCTTC. The encoded protein is CASSEYIHRATSYNEQFF.

The chain uses TRBV9 and TRBJ2-1; maybe TRBD1 (6 bases). Trimming took 3 bases from V and 7 from J, leaving 11 bases between them. Germline lookup yields CDR1 SGDLS and CDR2 YYNGEE. CDR3 length: 13 amino acids. The CDR3 spells CASSGTGTNEQFF. CDR3 sequence (DNA): TGTGCCAGCAGCGGAACAGGGACGAATGAGCAGTTCTTC.

V gene TRBV29-1 combines with J gene TRBJ2-1; D perhaps matches TRBD2 (6 bases). V dropped 7 bases and J dropped 6 bases, with 19 bases sitting between them. CDR3 length: 14 residues. The germline V gene encodes CDR1 SQVTM and CDR2 ANQGSEA. The DNA of the CDR3 is TGCAGCGGAGACGGCCGGGACTTGGGCAATGAGCAGTTCTTC. Protein sequence: CSGDGRDLGNEQFF.